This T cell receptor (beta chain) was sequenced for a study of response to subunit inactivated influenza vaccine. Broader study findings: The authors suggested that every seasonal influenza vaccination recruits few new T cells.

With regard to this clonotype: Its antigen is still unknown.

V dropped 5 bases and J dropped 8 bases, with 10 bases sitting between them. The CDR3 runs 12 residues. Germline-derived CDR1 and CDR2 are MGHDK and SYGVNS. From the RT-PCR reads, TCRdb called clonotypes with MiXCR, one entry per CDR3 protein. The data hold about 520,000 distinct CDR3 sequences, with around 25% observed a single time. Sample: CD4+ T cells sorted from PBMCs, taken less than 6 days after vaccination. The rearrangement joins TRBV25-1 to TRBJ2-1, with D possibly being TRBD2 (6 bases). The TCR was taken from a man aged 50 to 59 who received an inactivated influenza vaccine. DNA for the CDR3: TGTGCCAGCAGTTTTACGGGGGATGAGCAGTTCTTC. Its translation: CASSFTGDEQFF. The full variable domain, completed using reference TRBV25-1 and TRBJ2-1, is EADIYQTPRYLVIGTGKKITLECSQTMGHDKMYWYQQDPGMELHLIHYSYGVNSTEKGDLSSESTVSRIRTEHFPLTLESARPSHTSQYLCASSFTGDEQFFGPGTRLTVL.